The T cell receptor beta chain under discussion was sequenced for a study of blood T cell repertoires in COVID-19 (dated by TCRdb to the early 2020s). Regarding the study in general: Collaborator samples came from the United States, Italy and Spain and covered acute and convalescent phases of COVID-19. A freely available public database, intended as a resource for researchers studying the immune response to SARS-CoV-2, is where the repertoires were released. Where available, HLA class I and class II types were obtained from metadata supplied by the sample provider rather than from assay-based typing. The material from the prospective study consisted of cDNA or gDNA derived from T cells, B-cell-depleted T cells, or PBMCs. Deeply sampled blood TCRbeta repertoires from subjects exposed to, actively infected with, or recovered from COVID-19 were included in the dataset. Samples were obtained from the ongoing ImmuneRACE study (first 160 participants) and from about 1,300 subjects provided by 6 global collaborators. The sample metadata nearly always contained a de-identified subject ID, COVID-19 status, age in years and sex.

TCRbeta CDR3 regions were amplified from genomic DNA using the immunoSEQ Assay, a bias-controlled multiplex PCR. The authors processed their data as follows. Nucleated cell counts per sample were estimated from amplification of reference gene primers within the assay. To quantify the absolute abundance of each unique TCRbeta CDR3 rearrangement, sequence reads were collapsed and filtered. For each sample, productive Simpson clonality was calculated as the square root of Simpson's diversity index over productive rearrangements. The table was pulled from immuneACCESS by TCRdb, which kept in-frame rearrangements only. Such tables lose some clones; where checked, under half of the loss comes from unresolved V genes, and the rest has no known cause. The V and J calls and the clone size are those of that table, but D and trimming were determined from the DNA. The sample table lists 63,000 or so clones, around nine tenths of them with a count of one. Jointly, the top ten make up approximately 1.5% of the sample.

This clone was found once. It lacks a known antigen. Per-base qualities were not stored, and no clone one base away is much larger. Broad study findings and their caveats: The quantity of clinical and demographic metadata differed by source and by participant and was supplied without curation.

Each collaborating institution followed its own protocols to collect whole blood in K2EDTA tubes. Collaborator samples were shipped for TCRbeta analysis as frozen whole blood, isolated PBMCs, or DNA extracted from either sample type. The V end gives up 6 bases and the J end 5 bases, leaving 9 bases in the junction not matched to a gene. The germline V gene encodes CDR1 MNHNS and CDR2 SASEGT. The CDR3, from cysteine to phenylalanine, totals 14 residues. Only CDR3 DNA is held: 42 bases, read in frame from base 1. The source is a man aged 60-69 years with acute or convalescent COVID-19. The rearrangement combines TRBV6-1 with TRBJ1-2; 7 central nucleotides agree with TRBD1. The sequenced sample consisted of peripheral blood. CDR3 loop: CASRKLDREYGYTF. In nucleotide form, the sequence is TGTGCCAGCAGAAAACTAGACAGGGAATATGGCTACACCTTC.